These T cell receptor beta chains were read from a single sample in a study of T cells after yellow fever vaccination. TCRdb recomputed calls from the 5' RACE reads with MiXCR, one row per CDR3 protein. The data show under 300,000 distinct CDR3 sequences, over 10% seen once. The sequencing used CD4+ T cells sorted from PBMCs, collected 45 days after the yellow fever booster vaccination. The receptor source for this set is a young man who received the YFV17D yellow fever vaccine. Each CDR3 is given with its conserved first and last residue. The order of the fields is clone size, CDR3 length, J gene, V gene, CDR3 protein. Not all rows give a size; the values are once, few, many and, for expanded clones, a class.

clone_size: few; cdr3_length: 14; j_call: TRBJ2-5; v_call: TRBV5-6; cdr3_aa: CASSNEAGAETQYF
clone_size: many; cdr3_length: 12; j_call: TRBJ2-2; v_call: TRBV29-1; cdr3_aa: CSVSKGTGELFF
clone_size: few; cdr3_length: 17; j_call: TRBJ2-7; v_call: TRBV4-1; cdr3_aa: CASSQDEETSSTYEQYF
clone_size: NA; cdr3_length: 14; j_call: TRBJ2-7; v_call: TRBV5-1; cdr3_aa: CASSSSSGFEEQYF
clone_size: NA; cdr3_length: 13; j_call: TRBJ2-5; v_call: TRBV29-1; cdr3_aa: CSVEPGQQETQYF
clone_size: few; cdr3_length: 14; j_call: TRBJ2-2; v_call: TRBV20-1; cdr3_aa: CSARSQAGTGELFF
clone_size: NA; cdr3_length: 11; j_call: TRBJ2-2; v_call: TRBV18; cdr3_aa: CASSNPGELFF
clone_size: few; cdr3_length: 13; j_call: TRBJ2-5; v_call: TRBV5-1; cdr3_aa: CASRTSGRETQYF
clone_size: NA; cdr3_length: 16; j_call: TRBJ2-1; v_call: TRBV7-9; cdr3_aa: CASSFFRARSYNEQFF
clone_size: few; cdr3_length: 21; j_call: TRBJ2-1; v_call: TRBV24-1; cdr3_aa: CATSGGGTSGRAVYSYNEQFF
clone_size: NA; cdr3_length: 16; j_call: TRBJ2-1; v_call: TRBV2; cdr3_aa: CASSLQAGVREDEQFF
clone_size: NA; cdr3_length: 16; j_call: TRBJ2-3; v_call: TRBV7-8; cdr3_aa: CASSFETRRPTDTQYF
clone_size: few; cdr3_length: 16; j_call: TRBJ2-3; v_call: TRBV29-1; cdr3_aa: CSVATSGRTFTDTQYF
clone_size: few; cdr3_length: 13; j_call: TRBJ1-4; v_call: TRBV20-1; cdr3_aa: CTEWPQGNEKLFF
clone_size: few; cdr3_length: 17; j_call: TRBJ2-2; v_call: TRBV6-1; cdr3_aa: CASRPTLTGARTGELFF
clone_size: NA; cdr3_length: 14; j_call: TRBJ2-5; v_call: TRBV6-2/TRBV6-3; cdr3_aa: CATEGFKKGETQYF
clone_size: NA; cdr3_length: 16; j_call: TRBJ2-3; v_call: TRBV5-1; cdr3_aa: CASSLRGLGGEDTQYF